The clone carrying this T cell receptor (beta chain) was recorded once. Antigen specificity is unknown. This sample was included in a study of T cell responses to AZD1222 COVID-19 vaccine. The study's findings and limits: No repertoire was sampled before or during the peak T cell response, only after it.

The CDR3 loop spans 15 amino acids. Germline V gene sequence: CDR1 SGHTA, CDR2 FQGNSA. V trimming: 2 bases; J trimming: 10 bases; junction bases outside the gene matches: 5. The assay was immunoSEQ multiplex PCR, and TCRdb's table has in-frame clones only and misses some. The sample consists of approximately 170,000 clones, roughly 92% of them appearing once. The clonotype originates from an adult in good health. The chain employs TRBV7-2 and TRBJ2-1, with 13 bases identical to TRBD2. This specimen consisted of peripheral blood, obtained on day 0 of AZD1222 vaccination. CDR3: CASSLTSGRVTEQFF. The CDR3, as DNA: TGTGCCAGCAGCTTAACTAGCGGGAGGGTGACGGAGCAGTTCTTC.